Following are 19 T cell receptor beta chains from one sample sequenced in a study of blood T cell repertoires in COVID-19. Sequenced by immunoSEQ multiplex PCR; TCRdb stores in-frame clones only, minus some. The table lists fewer than 200,000 clones, 65% to 85% of them singletons. The sequenced sample consisted of peripheral blood. These receptors all stem from a woman in her 70s who had recovered from COVID-19.

This clone was observed a few times. The chain employs TRBV6-6 and TRBJ1-6; tentative D call: TRBD1 (6 bases). V dropped 5 bases and J dropped 17 bases, with 16 bases sitting between them. The CDR3 sequence is 12 residues long. CDR1 and CDR2 (germline): MNHNY, SVGAGI (reference sequence). This CDR3 reads CASSPSDSTIHF. The CDR3 DNA sequence: TGTGCCAGCAGTCCCTCGGACAGCACTATCCACTTT.

This chain connects TRBV11-2 to TRBJ2-2; D might be TRBD1 (5 bases). The CDR3 runs to 15 residues. The ends were cut back, 1 base at V and 5 bases at J, with 11 bases in the middle. Germline V gives CDR1 SGHAT, CDR2 FQNNGV. The CDR3 loop is CASSLGSGQTGELFF. DNA of the CDR3: TGTGCCAGCAGCTTAGGTTCAGGGCAGACCGGGGAGCTGTTTTTT.

The rearrangement joins TRBV9 to TRBJ2-1; 8 bases fit TRBD1. In germline, CDR1 is SGDLS, CDR2 YYNGEE. The CDR3 covers 15 residues. With V trimmed by 0 bases and J by 6 bases, 5 bases remained unmatched. The CDR3 here is CASSVGGQAGNEQFF. Written as DNA, the CDR3 is TGTGCCAGCAGCGTAGGGGGACAGGCGGGCAATGAGCAGTTCTTC. Based on the CDR3 plus reference TRBV9 and TRBJ2-1, the full variable domain is DSGVTQTPKHLITATGQRVTLRCSPRSGDLSVYWYQQSLDQGLQFLIQYYNGEERAKGNILERFSAQQFPDLHSELNLSSLELGDSALYFCASSVGGQAGNEQFFGPGTRLTVL.

The CDR3 region is CASSKGQGPYEQYF. DNA for the CDR3: TGTGCCAGCTCAAAAGGACAGGGGCCGTACGAGCAGTACTTC. The J gene is TRBJ2-7, the V gene TRBV18; 9 bases map to TRBD1. V shed 5 bases and J 4 bases; nucleotides not matched to a gene: 6. Germline V gene lookup returns CDR1 KGHSH and CDR2 LQKENI. The CDR3 is 14 amino acids.

The rearrangement uses TRBV5-1 and TRBJ1-5; D is perhaps TRBD1 (6 bases). The CDR3 is 16 residues long. V lost 0 bases, J lost 2 bases, and 12 bases lay in between. Germline assignment: CDR1 SGHRS and CDR2 YFSETQ. Here the CDR3 DNA reads TGCGCCAGCAGCTTGGGTGGGGGCTCTGGCAATCAGCCCCAGCATTTT. Protein sequence: CASSLGGGSGNQPQHF.

This chain links TRBV24-1 with TRBJ1-4; weak D call: TRBD1 (6 bases). The germline V gene has CDR1 KGHDR and CDR2 SFDVKD. V lost 9 bases and J 4 bases, leaving 14 bases between the germline ends. There are 14 residues in the CDR3. CDR3 sequence (DNA): TGTGCCACCCGCGAGGACAGCAATAATGAAAAACTGTTTTTT. Translated: CATREDSNNEKLFF.

This sequence joins TRBV30 and TRBJ2-3; possibly TRBD1 for D (5 bases). Germline CDR1 reads GTSNPN; CDR2 reads SVGIG (reference sequence). Trimming shortened V by 5 bases and J by 6 bases, and 12 bases separated the two germline ends. The CDR3 runs to 12 residues. The CDR3 nucleotides are TGTGCCTGGGCCTGGGGCCTCGATACGCAGTATTTT. Translated, it gives CAWAWGLDTQYF.

With regard to this clone: In the same sample, other DNA sequences code for this CDR3. The chain is built from TRBV27 and TRBJ1-5; 10 bases match TRBD1. The germline gives CDR1 MNHEY, CDR2 SMNVEV (reference sequence). V shed 6 bases and J 2 bases; nucleotides not matched to a gene: 4. The CDR3 extends over 15 amino acids. The CDR3 DNA sequence: TGTGCCAGCAGACCCGGGACAGGGGGCAATCAGCCCCAGCATTTT. Protein sequence: CASRPGTGGNQPQHF.

The chain has TRBV6-5 and TRBJ1-4; 8 nucleotides match TRBD1. J lost 8 bases, V lost 7 bases, and 12 bases had no gene match. Germline V lookup: CDR1 MNHEY, CDR2 SVGAGI. This CDR3 contains 15 residues. The chain's CDR3 is CASNRQGTVEEKLFF. The CDR3 DNA sequence: TGTGCCAGCAACCGACAGGGGACGGTAGAAGAAAAACTGTTTTTT.

The V gene is TRBV30, the J gene TRBJ2-2; D might be TRBD1 (6 bases). Germline CDR1 is GTSNPN and CDR2 is SVGIG (reference sequence). Trimming removed 4 bases at V and 5 bases at J, with 11 bases between. The CDR3 length is 13 residues. The CDR3 here is CAWTPDRTGELFF. Written as DNA, the CDR3 is TGTGCCTGGACCCCCGACAGGACCGGGGAGCTGTTTTTT.

The chain is built from TRBV25-1 and TRBJ2-3, with TRBD2 matching over 12 bases. The length of the CDR3 is 15 residues. Germline V lookup: CDR1 MGHDK, CDR2 SYGVNS. Trimming at V came to 5 bases and at J to 7 bases, leaving 7 bases not matched to a gene. CDR3 sequence reads: CASSTLAGGSHTQYF. The CDR3 nucleotides are TGTGCCAGCAGTACACTAGCGGGGGGCTCCCATACGCAGTATTTT.

The chain uses TRBV7-2 and TRBJ2-3; TRBD1 agrees at 10 bases. Germline CDR1 is SGHTA and CDR2 is FQGNSA. This CDR3 has 18 amino acids. V lost 5 bases, J lost 1 base, and 12 bases stayed unmatched. The CDR3 DNA is TGTGCCAGCAGCGACCCCGGGACAGGGGCTTGGGGCACAGATACGCAGTATTTT. Translation: CASSDPGTGAWGTDTQYF.

Points on this clone: The conserved final phenylalanine or tryptophan is absent from the CDR3, which likely points to a read error. No DNA is shown, since the ends of the CDR3 on it are uncertain; the CDR3 is the one TCRdb lists. V gene TRBV6-2 or TRBV6-3 combines with J gene TRBJ1-1; no check of the table's D call, TRBD1, against the DNA was made. The germline CDR1 and CDR2 sequences are MNHEY and SVGEGT. The CDR3 spans 13 residues, counting both ends. The CDR3 sequence is CASSADRGPRLQV.

The chain uses TRBV9 and TRBJ2-1, with 10 nucleotides matching TRBD2. V dropped 0 bases and J dropped 3; count of bases not matched to a gene: 9. Germline V gene lookup returns CDR1 SGDLS and CDR2 YYNGEE. This CDR3 region has 18 residues. DNA for the CDR3: TGTGCCAGCAGCGTAGTGGGTAGCGGGGGGCCCCTCTACAATGAGCAGTTCTTC. Translation: CASSVVGSGGPLYNEQFF.

This chain uses TRBV4-3 with TRBJ2-3, with D possibly matching TRBD2 (6 bases). CDR1 and CDR2 from the germline V gene are LGHNA and YSLEER. V dropped 1 base and J dropped 2 bases, with 16 bases sitting between them. The CDR3 is 17 amino acids. The CDR3 region has the DNA TGCGCCAGCAGCCAAGGACGGGGGTTTTCTATCACAGATACGCAGTATTTT. Encoded protein: CASSQGRGFSITDTQYF.

The gene calls are TRBV3-1 (or the pseudogene TRBV3-2) and TRBJ2-7; D possibly corresponds to TRBD2 (6 bases). Germline CDR1 reads LGHDT; CDR2 reads YNNKEL (reference sequence). The CDR3 spans 15 residues. The germline V and J ends were trimmed by 4 bases and 3 bases, with 16 bases remaining between them. The CDR3 sequence is CASSPNGWRGYEQYF. DNA for the CDR3: TGTGCCAGCAGCCCAAACGGGTGGCGGGGCTACGAGCAGTACTTC.

The V gene is TRBV5-4, the J gene TRBJ2-1, with 7 bases identical to TRBD1. J gave up 1 base and V 0 bases, and 1 base lay outside the gene matches. CDR1 SGHNT and CDR2 YYREEE come from the germline V gene (reference sequence). The CDR3 extends over 15 amino acids. The CDR3 here is CASSLARGSYNEQFF. DNA for the CDR3: TGTGCCAGCAGCTTGGCCAGGGGGTCCTACAATGAGCAGTTCTTC. Complete variable domain (other parts from reference TRBV5-4 and TRBJ2-1): ETGVTQSPTHLIKTRGQQVTLRCSSQSGHNTVSWYQQALGQGPQFIFQYYREEENGRGNFPPRFSGLQFPNYSSELNVNALELDDSALYLCASSLARGSYNEQFFGPGTRLTVL.

V and J are TRBV29-1 and TRBJ2-1, with 11 bases aligning to TRBD2. The CDR3 sequence is 15 residues long. Trimming cost V 4 bases and J 9 bases; bases outside gene matches: 11. CDR1 SQVTM and CDR2 ANQGSEA come from the germline V gene. The CDR3 here is CSVVGEASGRREQFF. The CDR3, as DNA: TGCAGCGTTGTGGGCGAGGCTAGCGGGAGGCGTGAGCAGTTCTTC.

The chain is built from TRBV10-3 and TRBJ2-7; D is possibly TRBD1 (7 bases). CDR3 length: 14 residues. V was clipped by 3 bases and J by 4 bases, with 13 bases between them. From germline, CDR1 is ENHRY and CDR2 SYGVKD. CDR3 in amino acids: CAISDGQGGYEQYF. The CDR3 DNA is TGTGCCATCAGTGATGGTCAGGGGGGTTACGAGCAGTACTTC.